The present T cell receptor (beta chain) was sequenced within a study of blood T cell repertoires in COVID-19. Overall study: Collection of acute and convalescent COVID-19 samples took place in the United States, Italy and Spain. T cells, B-cell-depleted T cells, or PBMCs supplied cDNA or gDNA.

Authors' analysis steps: Amplifying reference gene primers gave estimates of nucleated cell counts. Assay used: immunoSEQ multiplex PCR; TCRdb lists only in-frame clones, some missing. V, J and clone size reflect that table, while D and trimming were determined from the DNA. Of under 200,000 clones listed, about 88% are singletons. This CDR3 is 17 amino acids long. Germline loops: CDR1 SEHNR, CDR2 FQNEAQ (reference sequence). The trim removed 3 bases at V and 3 bases at J, leaving 8 bases unmatched. The sequenced material came from peripheral blood. This sequence originates from a woman of 80 years or more with acute or convalescent COVID-19. V gene TRBV7-9 combines with J gene TRBJ1-4; 9 bases agree with TRBD1. CDR3 amino acids: CASSFAGQGGSNEKLFF. CDR3 bases: TGTGCCAGCAGCTTCGCGGGACAGGGTGGGTCTAATGAAAAACTGTTTTTT.